The present T cell receptor (beta chain) was sequenced within a study of cytomegalovirus exposure and HLA in healthy donors. In the PCR, 60 Vbeta and 13 Jbeta primers were used. Repertoires were generated with immunoSEQ multiplex PCR, while TCRdb's copy carries only in-frame clones and drops some. The sample records approximately 120,000 clones, 81% being singletons. Sequenced sample: PBMCs. This TCR was sampled from a man younger than 35 in good health and CMV-seronegative.

The CDR3, as DNA: TGTGCCAGCAGCTTAGGAGCGGATAGCACAGATACGCAGTATTTT. Its protein is CASSLGADSTDTQYF. This rearrangement joins TRBV11-3 to TRBJ2-3, with D possibly matching TRBD2 (5 bases). CDR3 size: 15 residues. Germline CDR1 reads SGHNT; CDR2 reads YENEEA. Trimming removed 1 base from V and 0 bases from J, with 8 bases in between.